These T cell receptor beta chains were read from a single sample in a study of CD8 T cells in ankylosing spondylitis. TCRdb passed the 5' RACE reads through MiXCR, listing each CDR3 protein once. The top ten hold about 3.6% of the sample, which has around 130,000 distinct CDR3 sequences, 9.3% seen once. The specimen sequenced was blood, either unsorted or a sorted T cell fraction (not recorded which). Receptor source: a male donor with ankylosing spondylitis or in good health (not recorded which). CDR3s include the opening cysteine and the closing phenylalanine or tryptophan. D genes are given only for firm matches. Some rows have no size entry. The others give once, few or many, or a class for an expanded clone.

TRBV15	few	TRBJ2-5	-	TGTGCCACCAGCAGAGATTTAGCTGGTGAGACCCAGTACTTC	CATSRDLAGETQYF
TRBV5-1	many	TRBJ2-5	TRBD1	TGCGCCAGCAGCTTGGAAGGGACAGGGAAAGAGACCCAGTACTTC	CASSLEGTGKETQYF
TRBV28	few	TRBJ2-7	TRBD2	TGTGCCAGCAGTACTAGCGGGCCATACGAGCAGTACTTC	CASSTSGPYEQYF
TRBV6-2/TRBV6-3	few	TRBJ2-5	TRBD2	TGTGCCAGCAGTTACTCGGTGTCAAGGACTAGCGGGTACCAAGAGACCCAGTACTTC	CASSYSVSRTSGYQETQYF
TRBV5-1	many	TRBJ1-1	TRBD1	TGCGCCAGCAGCATAACGGGACAGTGGAACACTGAAGCTTTCTTT	CASSITGQWNTEAFF
TRBV12-3/TRBV12-4	many	TRBJ1-6	-	TGTGCCAGCAGTTTATCCGGCGTAGATACCCTCCACTTT	CASSLSGVDTLHF
TRBV7-2	many	TRBJ2-2	-	TGTGCCAGCAGCTTATTTGGGGGAGCTAACACCGGGGAGCTGTTTTTT	CASSLFGGANTGELFF
TRBV5-1	many	TRBJ2-1	TRBD2	TGCGCCAGCAGCTTGGGACTAGCGGGAGTATTTGAGCAGTTCTTC	CASSLGLAGVFEQFF
TRBV5-1	few	TRBJ2-7	TRBD1	TGCGCCAGCAGTCCGGGACAGGGTAAACACGAGCAGTACTTC	CASSPGQGKHEQYF
TRBV5-1	many	TRBJ1-4	-	TGCGCCAGCAGCCCACAGCGGATTACTGAAAAACTGTTTTTT	CASSPQRITEKLFF
TRBV11-2	few	TRBJ1-1	TRBD1	TGTGCCAGCAGCTACAGTCATGGGACAGCAAGAGCGAACACTGAAGCTTTCTTT	CASSYSHGTARANTEAFF
TRBV24-1	many	TRBJ2-3	TRBD2	TGTGCCACCAGTGAGTGGACTAGCGGGAGCACAGATACGCAGTATTTT	CATSEWTSGSTDTQYF
TRBV28	many	TRBJ2-7	TRBD1	TGTGCCAGCAGTTACAGCCCCCCAGGGGGCGCGAGACACGAGCAGTACTTC	CASSYSPPGGARHEQYF
TRBV7-7	many	TRBJ2-5	TRBD2	TGTGCTAGCAGCCAAGCCTTAGCGGGAGGGCGAGAGACCCAGTACTTC	CASSQALAGGRETQYF
TRBV7-2	many	TRBJ2-7	-	TGTGCCAGCAGGGATTCCACGAACTCCTACGAGCAGTACTTC	CASRDSTNSYEQYF
TRBV18	few	TRBJ2-7	-	TGTGCCAGCTCACCAGAACACCTAGAGCAGTACTTC	CASSPEHLEQYF
TRBV29-1	many	TRBJ1-1	-	TGCAGCGTTGAACTTGAGTCAGGCCGGGCTTTCTTT	CSVELESGRAFF
TRBV7-3	-	TRBJ1-1	-	TGTGCCAGCAGCTTCCCTAGGGGAAAATACGGGACTGAAGCTTTCTTT	CASSFPRGKYGTEAFF
TRBV6-1	many	TRBJ2-5	-	TGTGCCAGCAGTGCCACAGGGTTGGGGGAGACCCAGTACTTC	CASSATGLGETQYF
TRBV7-2	-	TRBJ2-7	-	TGTGCCAGCAGCTTAGCTTGGGGCGAGCAGTACTTC	CASSLAWGEQYF